These 25 T cell receptor beta chains were all obtained from the same sample, sequenced in a study of blood T cell repertoires in COVID-19. Only in-frame clones appear in the TCRdb table, and some are missing; sequencing was by immunoSEQ multiplex PCR. The top ten clones hold around 11% of a sample with tens of thousands of clones, around 93% of them seen once. Sequenced input: peripheral blood. The receptors were gathered from a human donor in a cohort sampled during active COVID-19.

The genes are TRBV9 and TRBJ2-2, with D possibly TRBD1 on 6 matching bases. With 0 bases removed from V and 6 bases from J, the gap between germline ends came to 12 bases. Germline-derived CDR1 and CDR2 are SGDLS and YYNGEE. The CDR3 totals 15 residues. The CDR3 nucleotides are TGTGCCAGCAGCGTAGCTACAGGGCGGGCCGGGGAGCTGTTTTTT. Its protein product is CASSVATGRAGELFF.

This sequence joins TRBV19 and TRBJ2-3, with D maybe TRBD2 (6 bases). With 5 bases removed from V and 5 bases from J, the gap between germline ends came to 11 bases. Germline V gene sequence: CDR1 LNHDA, CDR2 SQIVND (reference sequence). The CDR3 covers 13 residues. The CDR3 spells CASSPQEGDTQYF. CDR3 coding DNA: TGTGCCAGTAGTCCCCAGGAGGGAGATACGCAGTATTTT.

The chain carries TRBV5-1 and TRBJ2-7; D not certain. This CDR3 is 14 amino acids long. V shed 2 bases and J shed 0 bases, with 9 bases lying between them. Germline CDR1 and CDR2: SGHRS and YFSETQ. The CDR3 DNA reads TGCGCCAGCAGCTTACGAGGAATCTCCTACGAGCAGTACTTC. Translated: CASSLRGISYEQYF.

V usage is TRBV5-6 and J usage is TRBJ2-2; 8 bases are shared with TRBD1. Germline CDR1 and CDR2: SGHDT and YYEEEE. The CDR3 contains 17 residues. Trimming took 2 bases from V and 1 from J; bases not matched to a gene: 7. The CDR3 region is CASSLQLTGGNTGELFF. In DNA form, the CDR3 reads TGTGCCAGCAGCTTACAACTCACAGGGGGGAACACCGGGGAGCTGTTTTTT.

The chain recombines TRBV9 with TRBJ2-1, with TRBD2 matching 9 bases. Germline V lookup: CDR1 SGDLS, CDR2 YYNGEE. Trimming took 0 bases from V and 9 from J; bases not matched to a gene: 7. The CDR3 totals 15 residues. The CDR3 reads CASSVVGTSWSEQFF. In DNA form, the CDR3 reads TGTGCCAGCAGCGTAGTAGGGACTAGCTGGAGTGAGCAGTTCTTC. The complete variable domain, with remaining parts taken from reference TRBV9 and TRBJ2-1, reads DSGVTQTPKHLITATGQRVTLRCSPRSGDLSVYWYQQSLDQGLQFLIQYYNGEERAKGNILERFSAQQFPDLHSELNLSSLELGDSALYFCASSVVGTSWSEQFFGPGTRLTVL.

The J gene is TRBJ2-2, the V gene TRBV5-1; TRBD1 is a possible D gene (5 bases). Trimming stripped 2 bases from V and 5 bases from J, with 13 bases between. The CDR3 has 15 amino acids. Germline CDR1 and CDR2: SGHRS and YFSETQ. The CDR3 bases are TGCGCCAGCAGCTTTTCTGATAGGGGTACCGGGGAGCTGTTTTTT. Its translation is CASSFSDRGTGELFF.

As to this clone: The germline gene is not matched at one end of the junction; a read error may be the cause. This rearrangement joins TRBV24-1 to TRBJ2-1; perhaps TRBD2 as D (7 bases). The germline gives CDR1 KGHDR, CDR2 SFDVKD. This CDR3 has 14 amino acids. Written as DNA, the CDR3 is TGTGCCACCGGAGGGGGGGGGTCCTTCAATGAGCAGTTCTTC. Translated, it gives CATGGGGSFNEQFF.

This clone was seen only once. The chain couples TRBV9 to TRBJ2-2, with 14 nucleotides matching TRBD2. This CDR3 is built from 16 residues. V lost 2 bases to trimming and J lost 5 bases; unmatched junction nucleotides: 2. Germline V lookup: CDR1 SGDLS, CDR2 YYNGEE. CDR3 sequence: CASSVGTSGGTGELFF. The CDR3 DNA sequence: TGTGCCAGCAGCGTTGGGACTAGCGGGGGAACCGGGGAGCTGTTTTTT.

This chain's CDR3 is CASGTGVYRGTEAFF. DNA for the CDR3: TGTGCCAGCGGAACAGGGGTTTATCGAGGCACTGAAGCTTTCTTT. The V and J genes are TRBV27 and TRBJ1-1; 7 nucleotides line up with TRBD1. This CDR3 spans 15 amino acids. CDR1 is MNHEY, CDR2 SMNVEV, per germline (reference sequence). Trimming at V came to 8 bases and at J to 4 bases, leaving 13 bases not matched to a gene.

The rearrangement uses TRBV3-1 (or the pseudogene TRBV3-2) and TRBJ2-7, with D perhaps TRBD2 (6 bases). The CDR3 has 13 amino acids. V shed 1 base and J shed 4 bases, with 8 bases lying between them. Looked up from germline, CDR1 is LGHDT and CDR2 is YNNKEL (reference sequence). The CDR3 DNA sequence: TGTGCCAGCAGCCAAGCGGCGGGATACGAGCAGTACTTC. It specifies CASSQAAGYEQYF.

This chain links TRBV4-2 with TRBJ2-2, with D possibly TRBD2 on 6 matching bases. Trimming cost V 1 base and J 3 bases, with 15 bases left between them. Germline assignment: CDR1 LGHNA and CDR2 YNFKEQ. The CDR3 has 17 amino acids. The CDR3 nucleotides are TGTGCCAGCAGCCAAGGGGCCAGCGGGCCTGACACCGGGGAGCTGTTTTTT. It specifies CASSQGASGPDTGELFF.

The rearrangement uses TRBV7-9 and TRBJ1-4, with unresolved D. The germline gives CDR1 SEHNR, CDR2 FQNEAQ (reference sequence). This CDR3 has 15 amino acids. V was trimmed by 3 bases and J by 4 bases, leaving 12 bases between them. The CDR3 protein is CASSFFEGINEKLFF. In DNA, the CDR3 is TGTGCCAGCAGCTTTTTCGAGGGAATTAATGAAAAACTGTTTTTT.

This sequence joins TRBV5-1 and TRBJ2-7; D might be TRBD1 (6 bases). Trimming took off 4 bases at V and 8 bases at J, with 19 bases between the two ends. Germline CDR1 reads SGHRS; CDR2 reads YFSETQ. The CDR3 runs 14 residues. CDR3 sequence: CASSPSGVLTKQYF. CDR3 nucleotides: TGCGCCAGCAGCCCCTCAGGGGTCCTGACGAAGCAGTACTTC.

This chain connects TRBV19 to TRBJ2-2, with a tentative D call TRBD1 (7 bases). V shed 7 bases and J shed 2 bases, with 14 bases lying between them. CDR3 length: 15 residues. Germline CDR1 and CDR2: LNHDA and SQIVND (reference sequence). The CDR3 region is CASNRRGLNTGELFF. The CDR3 nucleotides are TGTGCCAGTAATAGGAGGGGGCTAAACACCGGGGAGCTGTTTTTT.

The J gene is TRBJ1-4, the V gene TRBV12-3 or TRBV12-4, with D possibly being TRBD1 (6 bases). This CDR3 region has 13 residues. The ends were cut back, 6 bases at V and 4 bases at J, with 9 bases in the middle. The CDR3 DNA follows: TGTGCCAGCAGCGGACAGTTTAATGAAAAACTGTTTTTT. Its protein product is CASSGQFNEKLFF.

DNA for the CDR3: TGTGCCAGCAGCCTAAGAAATGAAGCTTTCTTT. This translates into CASSLRNEAFF. This rearrangement joins TRBV11-2 to TRBJ1-1; unclear D gene. The V and J ends lost 5 bases and 7 bases respectively, with 8 bases between them. The CDR3 consists of 11 residues. CDR1 and CDR2 from the germline V gene are SGHAT and FQNNGV.

V gene TRBV15 combines with J gene TRBJ2-2; tentative D call: TRBD1 (6 bases). The V end lost 1 base, the J end lost 8 bases, and 11 bases lay between the germline ends. The germline V gene has CDR1 LNHNV and CDR2 YYDKDF (reference sequence). CDR3 length: 14 residues. The CDR3 spells CATSRAVGTGELFF. CDR3 nucleotides: TGTGCCACCAGCAGAGCCGTTGGGACAGGGGAGCTGTTTTTT.

The genes are TRBV18 and TRBJ1-4; TRBD1 aligns across 10 bases. Germline lookup yields CDR1 KGHSH and CDR2 LQKENI. This CDR3 contains 14 residues. The V gene end was trimmed by 6 bases and the J gene end by 10 bases; junction bases not matched to a gene: 8. Written as DNA, the CDR3 is TGTGCCAGCTCCCCCGGGACAGGGGATCGAAAACTGTTTTTT. Residues: CASSPGTGDRKLFF.

The chain uses TRBV5-1 and TRBJ2-2; D is possibly TRBD2 (5 bases). Between the trimmed V and J ends, which lost 5 bases and 4 bases, there was a span of 18 bases. Germline V gene data show CDR1 as SGHRS and CDR2 as YFSETQ. The CDR3 is made up of 16 amino acids. CDR3 sequence: CASSSAAGSVTGELFF. As DNA, the CDR3 is TGCGCCAGCAGTTCTGCGGCGGGCAGCGTCACCGGGGAGCTGTTTTTT.

V gene TRBV28 combines with J gene TRBJ2-2; 8 bases fit TRBD2. Germline-derived CDR1 and CDR2 are MDHEN and SYDVKM. The CDR3 is 18 amino acids. The V segment lost 4 bases and the J segment 7 bases; nucleotides outside the gene matches: 17. CDR3 in DNA: TGTGCCAGCAGTTCCCCCCTCTCCGGGAGGGCCGGAGGCGGGGAGCTGTTTTTT. It codes for CASSSPLSGRAGGGELFF.

V and J are TRBV27 and TRBJ1-6; TRBD1 aligns across 9 bases. J gave up 7 bases and V 3 bases, and 1 base lay outside the gene matches. Germline V gives CDR1 MNHEY, CDR2 SMNVEV (reference sequence). The length of the CDR3 is 14 residues. CDR3: CASSFGQGNSPLHF. In nucleotides, the CDR3 is TGTGCCAGCAGTTTTGGACAGGGGAATTCACCCCTCCACTTT.

The chain combines TRBV1 with TRBJ2-1; the table's D call of TRBD2 was not tested on the DNA. TRBV1 is a pseudogene locus. The CDR3 is made up of 21 amino acids. CDR3 loop: CTSSQEKVVTSRECNYNEQFF. The DNA for the CDR3 is TGCACCAGCAGCCAAGAAAAAGTTGTGACTAGCCGCGAGTGTAACTACAATGAGCAGTTCTTC.

The chain recombines TRBV9 with TRBJ2-7; maybe TRBD1 (6 bases). The CDR3 sequence is 14 residues long. Germline loops: CDR1 SGDLS, CDR2 YYNGEE. The V gene lost 0 bases and the J gene lost 2 bases, with 9 bases spanning the gap. The CDR3 protein is CASSVGTEAYEQYF. The CDR3 coding sequence is TGTGCCAGCAGCGTAGGGACAGAAGCCTACGAGCAGTACTTC.

The chain has TRBV7-2 and TRBJ2-7; 9 bases match TRBD1. Unmatched junction bases numbered 18, after V lost 5 bases and J lost 4 bases. The germline CDR1 and CDR2 sequences are SGHTA and FQGNSA. The CDR3 is 18 residues long. CDR3 sequence: CASSALLGRDRASYEQYF. In nucleotides, the CDR3 is TGTGCCAGCAGCGCCCTCTTGGGGCGGGACAGGGCCTCGTACGAGCAGTACTTC.

The chain couples TRBV19 to TRBJ1-2, with D possibly matching TRBD1 (6 bases). The germline V and J ends were trimmed by 11 bases and 0 bases, with 16 bases remaining between them. Germline CDR1 and CDR2: LNHDA and SQIVND (reference sequence). The CDR3 runs to 14 residues. This CDR3 reads CAARGSSPNYGYTF. The CDR3 DNA sequence: TGTGCCGCCAGGGGAAGCTCCCCTAACTATGGCTACACCTTC.